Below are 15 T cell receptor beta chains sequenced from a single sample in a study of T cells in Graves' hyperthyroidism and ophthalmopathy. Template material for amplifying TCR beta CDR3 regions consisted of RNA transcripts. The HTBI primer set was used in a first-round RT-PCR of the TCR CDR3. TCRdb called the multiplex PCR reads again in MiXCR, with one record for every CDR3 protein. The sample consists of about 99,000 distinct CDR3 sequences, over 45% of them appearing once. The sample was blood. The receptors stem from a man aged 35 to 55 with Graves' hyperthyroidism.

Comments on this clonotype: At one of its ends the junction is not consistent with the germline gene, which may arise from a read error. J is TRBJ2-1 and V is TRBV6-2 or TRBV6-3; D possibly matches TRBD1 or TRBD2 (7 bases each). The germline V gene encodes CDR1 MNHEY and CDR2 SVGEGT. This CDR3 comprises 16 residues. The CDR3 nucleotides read TGTGCCAGCAGTCCAACTGCCAGGGGGGACTACAATGAGCAGTCCTTC. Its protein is CASSPTARGDYNEQSF.

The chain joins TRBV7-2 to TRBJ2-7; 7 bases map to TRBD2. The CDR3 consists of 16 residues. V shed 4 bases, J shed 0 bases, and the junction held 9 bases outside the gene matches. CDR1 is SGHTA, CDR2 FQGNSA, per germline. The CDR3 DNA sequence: TGTGCCAGCAGCTACCGAGTCGGGGGGAGCTCCTACGAGCAGTACTTC. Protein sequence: CASSYRVGGSSYEQYF.

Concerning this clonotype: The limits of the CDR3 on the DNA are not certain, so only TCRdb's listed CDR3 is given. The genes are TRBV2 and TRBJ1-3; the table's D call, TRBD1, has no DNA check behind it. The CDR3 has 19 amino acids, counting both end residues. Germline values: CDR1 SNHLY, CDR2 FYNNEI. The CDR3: CASSANRGRAFFGQGTIYF.

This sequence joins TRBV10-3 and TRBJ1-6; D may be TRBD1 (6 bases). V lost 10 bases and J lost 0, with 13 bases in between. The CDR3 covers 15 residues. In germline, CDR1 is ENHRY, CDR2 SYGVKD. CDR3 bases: TGTGCCAGCAGGACAGAGAGCTCCTATAATTCACCCCTCCACTTT. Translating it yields CASRTESSYNSPLHF.

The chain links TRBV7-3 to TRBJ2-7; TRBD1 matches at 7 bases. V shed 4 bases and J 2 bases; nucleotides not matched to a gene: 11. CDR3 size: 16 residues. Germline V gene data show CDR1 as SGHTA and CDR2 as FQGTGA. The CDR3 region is CASSSDPGQKAYEQYF. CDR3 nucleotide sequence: TGTGCCAGCAGCTCAGATCCGGGACAGAAAGCCTACGAGCAGTACTTC.

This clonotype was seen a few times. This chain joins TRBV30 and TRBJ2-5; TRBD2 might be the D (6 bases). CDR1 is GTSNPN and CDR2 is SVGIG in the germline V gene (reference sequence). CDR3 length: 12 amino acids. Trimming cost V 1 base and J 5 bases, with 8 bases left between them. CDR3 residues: CAWSGLGETQYF. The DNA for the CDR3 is TGTGCCTGGAGTGGACTAGGCGAGACCCAGTACTTC.

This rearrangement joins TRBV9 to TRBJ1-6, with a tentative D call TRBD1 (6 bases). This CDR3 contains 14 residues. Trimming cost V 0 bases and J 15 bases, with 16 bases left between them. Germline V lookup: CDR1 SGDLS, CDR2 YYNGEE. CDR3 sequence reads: CASSVEGTTSDLHF. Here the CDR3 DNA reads TGTGCCAGCAGCGTAGAAGGGACAACCTCGGACCTCCACTTT. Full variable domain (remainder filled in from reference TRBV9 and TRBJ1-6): DSGVTQTPKHLITATGQRVTLRCSPRSGDLSVYWYQQSLDQGLQFLIQYYNGEERAKGNILERFSAQQFPDLHSELNLSSLELGDSALYFCASSVEGTTSDLHFGNGTRLTVT.

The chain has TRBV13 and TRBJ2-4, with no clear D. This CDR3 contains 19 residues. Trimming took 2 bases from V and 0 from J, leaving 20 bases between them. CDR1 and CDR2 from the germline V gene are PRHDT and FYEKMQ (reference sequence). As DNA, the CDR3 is TGTGCCAGCAGCTTATACGAGACCACGAAACGGCTAGCCAAAAACATTCAGTACTTC. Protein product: CASSLYETTKRLAKNIQYF.

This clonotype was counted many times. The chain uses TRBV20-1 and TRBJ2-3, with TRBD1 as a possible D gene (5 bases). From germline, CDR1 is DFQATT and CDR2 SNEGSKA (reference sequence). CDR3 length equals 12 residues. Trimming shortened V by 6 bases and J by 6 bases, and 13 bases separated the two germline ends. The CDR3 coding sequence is TGCAGTGCCCCAGGGCCCAGTGATACGCAGTATTTT. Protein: CSAPGPSDTQYF.

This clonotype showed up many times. DNA for the CDR3: TGTGCCAGCAGCGTAGATTTAGGGACCAATGAGCAGTTCTTC. It encodes CASSVDLGTNEQFF. The J gene is TRBJ2-1, the V gene TRBV9; D might be TRBD1 or TRBD2, each matching 5 bases. Germline V gene sequence: CDR1 SGDLS, CDR2 YYNGEE. V was clipped by 0 bases and J by 6 bases, with 10 bases between them. This CDR3 is 14 amino acids long.

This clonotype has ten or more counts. The CDR3 DNA reads TGTGCCAGCAGCCTGCGGCCCGACACAGATACGCAGTATTTT. This sequence encodes CASSLRPDTDTQYF. This chain connects TRBV14 to TRBJ2-3; D ambiguous. CDR3 size: 14 residues. In germline, CDR1 is SGHDN, CDR2 FVKESK. Between the trimmed V and J ends, which lost 4 bases and 2 bases, there was a span of 10 bases.

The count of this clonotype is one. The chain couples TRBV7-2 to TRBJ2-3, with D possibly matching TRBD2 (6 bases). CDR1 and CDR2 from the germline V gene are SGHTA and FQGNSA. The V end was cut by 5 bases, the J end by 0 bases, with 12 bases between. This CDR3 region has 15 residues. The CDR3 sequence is CASSPQAGSTDTQYF. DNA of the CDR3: TGTGCCAGCAGCCCGCAAGCGGGCAGCACAGATACGCAGTATTTT.

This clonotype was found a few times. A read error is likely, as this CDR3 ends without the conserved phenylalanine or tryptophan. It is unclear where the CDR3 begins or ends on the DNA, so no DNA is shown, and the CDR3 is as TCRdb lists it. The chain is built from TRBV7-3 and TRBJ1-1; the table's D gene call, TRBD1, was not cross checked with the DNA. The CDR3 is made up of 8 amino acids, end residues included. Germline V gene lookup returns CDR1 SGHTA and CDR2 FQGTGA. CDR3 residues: CASSLGQG.

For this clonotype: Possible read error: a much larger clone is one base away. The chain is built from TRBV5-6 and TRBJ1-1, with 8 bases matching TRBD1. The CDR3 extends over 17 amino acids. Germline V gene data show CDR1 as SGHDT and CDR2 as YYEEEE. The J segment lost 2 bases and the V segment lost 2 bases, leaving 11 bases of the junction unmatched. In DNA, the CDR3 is TGTGCCAGCAGCTTAGGGACAGGTGGACCGATAAACACTGAAGCTTTCTTT. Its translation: CASSLGTGGPINTEAFF.

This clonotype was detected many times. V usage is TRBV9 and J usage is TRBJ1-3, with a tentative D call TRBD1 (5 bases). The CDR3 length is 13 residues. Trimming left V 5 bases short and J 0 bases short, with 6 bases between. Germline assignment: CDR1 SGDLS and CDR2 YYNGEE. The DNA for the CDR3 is TGTGCCAGCAGGGGGGTCTCTGGAAACACCATATATTTT. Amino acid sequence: CASRGVSGNTIYF. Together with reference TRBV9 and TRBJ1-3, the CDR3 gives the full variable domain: DSGVTQTPKHLITATGQRVTLRCSPRSGDLSVYWYQQSLDQGLQFLIQYYNGEERAKGNILERFSAQQFPDLHSELNLSSLELGDSALYFCASRGVSGNTIYFGEGSWLTVV.